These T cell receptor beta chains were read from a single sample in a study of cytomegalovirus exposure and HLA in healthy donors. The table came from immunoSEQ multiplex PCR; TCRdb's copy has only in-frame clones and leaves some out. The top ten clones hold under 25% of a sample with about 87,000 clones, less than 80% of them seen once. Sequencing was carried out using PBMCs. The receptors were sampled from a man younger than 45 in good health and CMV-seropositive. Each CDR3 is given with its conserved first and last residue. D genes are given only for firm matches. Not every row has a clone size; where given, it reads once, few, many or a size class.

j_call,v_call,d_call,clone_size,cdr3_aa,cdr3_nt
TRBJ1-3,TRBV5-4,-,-,CASSLGQPISGNTIYF,TGTGCCAGCAGCCTAGGACAGCCTATCTCTGGAAACACCATATATTTT
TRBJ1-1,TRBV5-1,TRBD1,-,CASSSLDRGNTEAFF,TGCGCCAGCAGCTCCCTCGACAGGGGGAACACTGAAGCTTTCTTT
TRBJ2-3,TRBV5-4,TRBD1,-,CASSLDRGTDTQYF,TGTGCCAGCAGCCTAGACAGGGGCACAGATACGCAGTATTTT
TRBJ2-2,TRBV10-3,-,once,CAISESRGTNTGELFF,TGTGCCATCAGTGAGTCCCGGGGTACGAACACCGGGGAGCTGTTTTTT
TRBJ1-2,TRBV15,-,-,CATSRGRGSHPF,TGTGCCACCAGCAGAGGACGAGGGTCACACCCCTTC
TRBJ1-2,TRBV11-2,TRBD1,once,CASSLAGGIYGYTF,TGTGCCAGCAGCTTAGCAGGGGGCATCTATGGCTACACCTTC
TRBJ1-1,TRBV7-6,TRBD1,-,CASSFGGQGGTEAFF,TGTGCCAGCAGCTTCGGAGGACAGGGAGGCACTGAAGCTTTCTTT
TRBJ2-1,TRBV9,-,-,CASSVTGNEGEQFF,TGTGCCAGCAGCGTAACAGGGAATGAGGGTGAGCAGTTCTTC
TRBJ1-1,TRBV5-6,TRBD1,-,CASSLGQGWNTEAFF,TGTGCCAGCAGCTTGGGACAGGGATGGAACACTGAAGCTTTCTTT
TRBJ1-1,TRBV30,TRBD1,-,CAWSETGPTEAFF,TGTGCCTGGAGTGAGACAGGGCCCACTGAAGCTTTCTTT
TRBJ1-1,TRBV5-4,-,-,CASSSYRVALYTEAFF,TGTGCCAGCAGCTCATACAGGGTGGCCCTATACACTGAAGCTTTCTTT
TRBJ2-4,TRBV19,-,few,CASSAGLNIQYF,TGTGCCAGTAGTGCCGGACTAAACATTCAGTACTTC
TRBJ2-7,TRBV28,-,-,CASSLLGGTYEQYF,TGTGCCAGCAGTTTATTAGGCGGCACCTACGAGCAGTACTTC
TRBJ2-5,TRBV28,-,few,CASSFNAGGETQYF,TGTGCCAGCAGTTTTAATGCAGGAGGAGAGACCCAGTACTTC
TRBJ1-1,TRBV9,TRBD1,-,CASTSIPMTGRNTEAFF,TGTGCCAGCACCTCCATCCCCATGACAGGGAGGAACACTGAAGCTTTCTTT
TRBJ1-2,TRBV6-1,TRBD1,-,CASSESGQGLTYNYGYTF,TGTGCCAGCAGTGAGTCTGGACAGGGCCTTACTTATAACTATGGCTACACCTTC
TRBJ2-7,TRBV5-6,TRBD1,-,CASSWDRDQLYEQYF,TGTGCCAGCAGCTGGGACAGGGATCAGCTCTACGAGCAGTACTTC
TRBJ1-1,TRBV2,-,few,CASMTAGSTEAFF,TGTGCCAGCATGACGGCAGGAAGCACTGAAGCTTTCTTT
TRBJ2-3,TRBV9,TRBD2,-,CASSVEMRGGRTDTQYF,TGTGCCAGCAGCGTAGAAATGCGGGGGGGCCGAACAGATACGCAGTATTTT
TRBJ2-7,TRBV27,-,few,CASSLTGAYEQYF,TGTGCCAGCAGCCTCACAGGAGCCTACGAGCAGTACTTC
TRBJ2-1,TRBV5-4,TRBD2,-,CASSPGTSGRVMSNEQFF,TGTGCCAGCAGCCCAGGGACTAGCGGGAGGGTCATGAGCAATGAGCAGTTCTTC
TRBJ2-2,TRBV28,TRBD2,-,CASLLSGRAVTGELFF,TGTGCCAGCCTTCTAAGCGGGAGGGCCGTCACCGGGGAGCTGTTTTTT
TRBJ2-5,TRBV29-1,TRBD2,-,CSSSGGQETQYF,TGCAGCTCCTCGGGGGGGCAAGAGACCCAGTACTTC
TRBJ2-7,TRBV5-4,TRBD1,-,CASSSPTGNAYEQYF,TGTGCCAGCAGCTCTCCGACAGGGAACGCCTACGAGCAGTACTTC
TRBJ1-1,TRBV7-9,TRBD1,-,CASSRDRANTEAFF,TGTGCCAGCAGCAGGGACAGGGCGAACACTGAAGCTTTCTTT
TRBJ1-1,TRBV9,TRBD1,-,CASSGTGAMNTEAFF,TGTGCCAGCAGTGGGACAGGGGCCATGAACACTGAAGCTTTCTTT
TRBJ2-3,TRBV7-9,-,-,CASSLWRTAGRETDTQYF,TGTGCCAGCAGCTTATGGCGTACGGCAGGGCGGGAAACAGATACGCAGTATTTT
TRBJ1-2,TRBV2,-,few,CASSEAGGLDYGYTF,TGTGCCAGCAGTGAAGCGGGGGGTTTGGACTATGGCTACACCTTC
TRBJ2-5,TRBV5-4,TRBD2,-,CASSWDIAGGHQETQYF,TGTGCCAGCAGCTGGGACATAGCGGGAGGGCACCAAGAGACCCAGTACTTC
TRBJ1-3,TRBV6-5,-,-,CASSTYQGYGNTIYF,TGTGCCAGCAGTACCTACCAGGGTTATGGAAACACCATATATTTT
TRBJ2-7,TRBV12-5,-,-,CASGLDTTYEQYF,TGTGCTAGTGGGTTGGACACCACCTACGAGCAGTACTTC
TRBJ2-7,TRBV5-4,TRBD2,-,CASSGTSGSSYEQYF,TGTGCCAGCAGCGGCACTAGCGGGAGTTCCTACGAGCAGTACTTC
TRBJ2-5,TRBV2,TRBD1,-,CASFLGTVPQETQYF,TGTGCCAGCTTCCTAGGGACAGTGCCACAAGAGACCCAGTACTTC
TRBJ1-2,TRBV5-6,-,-,CASSFGRENGYTF,TGTGCCAGCAGCTTCGGCAGGGAAAATGGCTACACCTTC
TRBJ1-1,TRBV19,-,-,CASSSSGQDEAFF,TGTGCCAGTAGTTCCAGCGGGCAAGATGAAGCTTTCTTT
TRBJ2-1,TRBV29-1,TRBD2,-,CSSGGLAGNLGRWGEQFF,TGCAGCTCCGGGGGACTAGCGGGAAATTTGGGACGATGGGGTGAGCAGTTCTTC
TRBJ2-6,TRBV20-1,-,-,CSARWANVLTF,TGCAGTGCCCGTTGGGCCAACGTCCTGACTTTC
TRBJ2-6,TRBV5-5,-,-,CASSREGGSSGANVLTF,TGTGCCAGCAGCCGGGAAGGGGGTTCTTCTGGGGCCAACGTCCTGACTTTC
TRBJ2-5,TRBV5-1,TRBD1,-,CASSLDRGGETQYF,TGCGCCAGCAGCCTGGACAGGGGAGGCGAGACCCAGTACTTC
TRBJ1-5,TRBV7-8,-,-,CASTLLAVSNQPQHF,TGTGCCAGCACCCTATTGGCGGTTAGCAATCAGCCCCAGCATTTT
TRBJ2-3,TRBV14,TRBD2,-,CASSPLTSGRTHTQYF,TGTGCCAGCAGCCCTCTGACTAGCGGGAGAACACATACGCAGTATTTT
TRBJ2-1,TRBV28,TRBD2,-,CASSLRGGDEQFF,TGTGCCAGCAGTTTACGCGGGGGGGATGAGCAGTTCTTC
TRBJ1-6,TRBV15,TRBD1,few,CATGHRGGNSPLHF,TGTGCCACGGGGCACAGGGGTGGTAATTCACCCCTCCACTTT
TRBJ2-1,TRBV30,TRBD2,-,CAWSVDSGSYNEQFF,TGTGCCTGGAGTGTGGATAGCGGGAGTTACAATGAGCAGTTCTTC
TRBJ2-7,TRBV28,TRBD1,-,CASRRDRPYEQYF,TGTGCCAGCAGAAGGGACAGACCCTACGAGCAGTACTTC